This paragraph covers one TCR beta chain sequence. Its antigen is not known. The data belong to a study of sequential checkpoint blockade in melanoma. About the study: TCRbeta immunosequencing was performed on DNA from fewer than 95 pretreatment melanoma tumor samples. Study-level findings and limits: PD-L1 staining and CD8+ counts, not mutational load, tracked tumor T-cell clonality.

Profiling relied on immunoSEQ multiplex PCR, and the TCRdb table lists in-frame clones only, not all of them. This sample has fewer than 4,500 clones, with about 18% found just once. This sample's treatment: randomized to nivolumab then ipilimumab (arm A) or the reverse (arm B). CDR1 is SGHNT and CDR2 is YENEEA in the germline V gene. The CDR3 loop spans 15 amino acids. V was cut by 4 bases and J by 0 bases, with 10 bases left in between. This clonotype was sampled from a human donor with melanoma. The sequencing here drew on tumor tissue (inferred from file names), taken from a patient given nivolumab and ipilimumab in sequence. This chain links TRBV11-3 with TRBJ1-5, with D perhaps TRBD1 (5 bases). The CDR3 here is CASSWGTSSNQPQHF. CDR3 nucleotides: TGTGCCAGCAGCTGGGGCACTTCTAGCAATCAGCCCCAGCATTTT.